This T cell receptor beta chain was sequenced in a study of radiation and T cells in renal cell carcinoma. Between the trimmed V and J ends, which lost 4 bases and 1 base, there was a span of 4 bases. CDR3 length: 11 residues. In germline, CDR1 is DFQATT, CDR2 SNEGSKA (reference sequence). This clone came up a few times. Its antigen is currently unknown. The same CDR3 is also encoded by other DNA sequences in this sample. Study observations and caveats: Baseline intratumoral clonotype presence is unknown without pretreatment biopsies. From baseline, blood top tumor clonotypes peaked at 2 weeks post-radiation.

The protocol was immunoSEQ multiplex PCR, while the TCRdb copy is restricted to in-frame clones and leaves out a portion. The sample includes 140,000 or so clones, over 75% seen only once; the top ten take around 12%. As to time point: baseline pretreatment blood. Noted treatment: 15 Gy SBRT to primary tumor, nephrectomy 4 weeks later. The tumor was a clear cell renal cell carcinoma. The specimen was blood, collected from a patient whose treatment included radiotherapy and nephrectomy. The chain recombines TRBV20-1 with TRBJ1-1; D unclear. The clonotype originates from a woman aged 45-65 years with renal cell carcinoma. The CDR3 protein is CSAIGNTEAFF. CDR3 DNA: TGCAGTGCTATCGGGAACACTGAAGCTTTCTTT.